One and the same sample provided the 8 T cell receptor beta chains below, sequenced in a study of blood T cell repertoires in COVID-19. Sequencing used immunoSEQ multiplex PCR; TCRdb keeps in-frame clones, though not all of them. Altogether more than 150,000 clones are present, under 90% being singletons, with the ten largest covering 6.5% to 8.5%. Specimen: peripheral blood. All receptors come from a man in his forties or fifties with acute or convalescent COVID-19.

This clone was picked up one time. This chain uses TRBV5-1 with TRBJ2-7; 8 nucleotides match TRBD1. V was clipped by 0 bases and J by 5 bases; unmatched bases: 7. The CDR3 is 15 amino acids. Germline V gives CDR1 SGHRS, CDR2 YFSETQ. CDR3 nucleotide sequence: TGCGCCAGCAGCTTGGCCGGACAGGGCAGCCACGAGCAGTACTTC. The encoded protein is CASSLAGQGSHEQYF.

J is TRBJ2-7 and V is TRBV6-5; TRBD1 matches 11 bases. The germline CDR1 and CDR2 sequences are MNHEY and SVGAGI. The CDR3 spans 16 residues. V trimming: 0 bases; J trimming: 6 bases; junction bases outside the gene matches: 7. The CDR3 DNA follows: TGTGCCAGCAGTTACTCGAGCGGGACAGGGGGATTCGAGCAGTACTTC. Its translation is CASSYSSGTGGFEQYF.

This chain uses TRBV6-2 or TRBV6-3 with TRBJ2-1; D remains ambiguous. Deletions cut 2 bases from V and 8 bases from J, with 7 bases between. Germline CDR1 and CDR2: MNHEY and SVGEGT. CDR3 length equals 12 residues. The CDR3 DNA sequence: TGTGCCAGCAGTTACGGGCGTGATGAGCAGTTCTTC. It encodes CASSYGRDEQFF.

V gene TRBV5-6 combines with J gene TRBJ2-3; 10 bases are shared with TRBD2. CDR3 length: 15 residues. Germline loops: CDR1 SGHDT, CDR2 YYEEEE. The J segment lost 3 bases and the V segment lost 3 bases, leaving 4 bases of the junction unmatched. CDR3 residues: CASSSAGGRTDTQYF. CDR3 DNA sequence: TGTGCCAGCAGCTCAGCGGGGGGGCGGACAGATACGCAGTATTTT.

This clone was seen only a few times. The rearrangement links TRBV5-4 to TRBJ1-2; D uncertain. Trimming cost V 0 bases and J 4 bases, with 4 bases left between them. The germline V gene has CDR1 SGHNT and CDR2 YYREEE (reference sequence). The CDR3 consists of 12 residues. CDR3 region: CASSLDGYGYTF. The CDR3 DNA reads as TGTGCCAGCAGCTTGGACGGCTATGGCTACACCTTC.

The rearrangement uses TRBV18 and TRBJ2-3; no definite D call. V lost 5 bases and J lost 0, with 3 bases in between. The germline gives CDR1 KGHSH, CDR2 LQKENI. This CDR3 is 12 amino acids long. CDR3 protein: CASSTSTDTQYF. DNA for the CDR3: TGTGCCAGCTCAACAAGCACAGATACGCAGTATTTT.

The CDR3 nucleotides read TGTGCCAGCAGCGTAGGAGTAGGCGGGGGGGCGTCAGAGACCCAGTACTTC. It encodes CASSVGVGGGASETQYF. V gene TRBV9 combines with J gene TRBJ2-5; TRBD2 aligns across 9 bases. Germline values: CDR1 SGDLS, CDR2 YYNGEE. The length of the CDR3 is 17 residues. Trimming took 0 bases from V and 4 from J; bases not matched to a gene: 10.

DNA for the CDR3: TGTGCCAGCAGCCCACGGACGGGGAACTATGGCTACACCTTC. As protein: CASSPRTGNYGYTF. The rearrangement joins TRBV11-2 to TRBJ1-2; D not resolved. Trimming left V 5 bases short and J 2 bases short, with 12 bases between. The CDR3 runs 14 residues. Germline loops: CDR1 SGHAT, CDR2 FQNNGV.